The present TCR beta chain was sequenced within a study of T-cell reconstitution after alpha-beta-depleted transplantation in children. Whole-study findings and limits: Elevated TCRbeta diversity at day 60 was traced, in some patients, to surviving recipient T cells and thymic progenitors. By about two months after transplant, alpha-beta T cells reportedly arose from several hundred graft clones that had expanded. Newly generated T cells supplied most T-cell counts and diversity one year post-transplant.

Details on this clonotype: What it recognizes is unknown.

Unique molecular identifiers featured in how the TCRbeta library was prepared. TCRdb passed the PCR reads through MiXCR, listing each CDR3 protein once. The sample carries some 200,000 distinct CDR3 sequences, approximately 8% recorded once. This CDR3 region has 16 residues. Trimming at V came to 0 bases and at J to 5 bases, leaving 7 bases not matched to a gene. CDR1 is DFQATT and CDR2 is SNEGSKA in the germline V gene (reference sequence). The material sequenced was PBMCs, mostly from graft donor cells, taken 360 days after TCRalphabeta/CD19-depleted stem cell transplant. The clonotype comes from a male patient aged 2 to 10 who had a stem cell transplant for acute myeloid leukemia, so the T cells may come from the graft donor. The chain is built from TRBV20-1 and TRBJ2-2; 9 bases agree with TRBD2. CDR3 coding DNA: TGCAGTGCTAGAGATCCAGCGGGGGGCCAAACCGGGGAGCTGTTTTTT. Its translation: CSARDPAGGQTGELFF.